The 21 T cell receptor beta chains given below trace back to one sample, sequenced in a study of T cell changes during pregnancy in multiple sclerosis. The method was immunoSEQ multiplex PCR; TCRdb's version includes in-frame clones alone and lacks a portion of them. Here the sample spans 30,000 to 40,000 clones, around nine tenths being singletons. Sequencing used CD4+ T cells from peripheral blood mononuclear cells, obtained in the second trimester of pregnancy. The receptors here all came from a female donor in good health, enrolled as a control in a pregnancy study.

The chain has TRBV4-2 and TRBJ2-3; D is possibly TRBD2 (5 bases). The CDR3 covers 16 residues. Trimming took off 4 bases at V and 4 bases at J, with 18 bases between the two ends. From germline, CDR1 is LGHNA and CDR2 YNFKEQ. CDR3 region: CASSRSVLGRSDTQYF. Here the CDR3 DNA reads TGTGCCAGCAGCCGGAGCGTACTAGGGCGGTCAGATACGCAGTATTTT.

CDR3 protein: CASSLAGGGINEQFF. The CDR3 DNA sequence: TGTGCCAGCTCACTTGCGGGGGGCGGAATTAATGAGCAGTTCTTC. The chain has TRBV18 and TRBJ2-1, with TRBD2 identical over 8 bases. V was clipped by 4 bases and J by 7 bases; unmatched bases: 9. CDR3 length: 15 amino acids. Per the germline V gene, CDR1 is KGHSH and CDR2 is LQKENI.

The V call is TRBV7-8, the J call TRBJ2-3; D is ambiguous. Deletions cut 1 base from V and 8 bases from J, with 10 bases between. The CDR3 spans 13 residues. Per the germline V gene, CDR1 is SGHVS and CDR2 is FQNEAQ. The CDR3 DNA is TGTGCCAGCAGCTTAGTGGTCCGCGGTACGCAGTATTTT. This codes for CASSLVVRGTQYF.

The J gene is TRBJ1-1, the V gene TRBV5-6; D is possibly TRBD1 (6 bases). The CDR3 extends over 14 amino acids. Germline CDR1 SGHDT, CDR2 YYEEEE. Between the trimmed V and J ends, which lost 3 bases and 1 base, there was a span of 10 bases. The CDR3 here is CASSSGGSNTEAFF. The CDR3 bases are TGTGCCAGCAGCTCGGGGGGCTCGAACACTGAAGCTTTCTTT.

This clone occurred once. The chain recombines TRBV5-1 with TRBJ2-1, with 9 bases lining up with TRBD2. The V and J ends lost 3 bases and 6 bases, in that order; junction bases with no gene match: 4. Germline V gene sequence: CDR1 SGHRS, CDR2 YFSETQ. CDR3 length: 14 residues. The CDR3 spells CASSSRGGINEQFF. For the CDR3, the DNA is TGCGCCAGCAGCTCGCGGGGGGGTATCAATGAGCAGTTCTTC.

The chain combines TRBV4-3 with TRBJ2-3; 9 bases are shared with TRBD1. Germline CDR1 reads LGHNA; CDR2 reads YSLEER. Losses at the gene ends were 4 bases for V and 3 bases for J; bases not matched to a gene: 14. The CDR3 is made up of 18 amino acids. The CDR3 region is CASSLRPAGTGMTDTQYF. CDR3 DNA sequence: TGCGCCAGCAGCCTACGCCCGGCTGGGACAGGGATGACAGATACGCAGTATTTT.

This sequence joins TRBV29-1 and TRBJ1-2; 7 bases match TRBD1. The CDR3 spans 13 residues. Trimming at V came to 5 bases and at J to 2 bases, leaving 5 bases not matched to a gene. Germline V gives CDR1 SQVTM, CDR2 ANQGSEA. CDR3 sequence (DNA): TGCAGCGTTAACAGGGGATCCAACTATGGCTACACCTTC. Protein sequence: CSVNRGSNYGYTF.

V and J are TRBV11-1 and TRBJ1-2; weak D call: TRBD1 (6 bases). This CDR3 has 18 amino acids. The germline V gene encodes CDR1 SGHAT and CDR2 FQDESV (reference sequence). V lost 5 bases, J lost 4 bases, and 26 bases lay in between. Here the CDR3 reads CASSIKPGALPSLYGYTF. The CDR3 bases are TGTGCCAGCAGCATAAAGCCAGGGGCCCTCCCTTCCCTCTATGGCTACACCTTC.

The chain links TRBV29-1 to TRBJ2-5; a possible D gene is TRBD1 (6 bases). This CDR3 has 12 amino acids. Deletions cut 7 bases from V and 3 bases from J, with 12 bases between. The germline CDR1 and CDR2 sequences are SQVTM and ANQGSEA. CDR3 amino acids: CSARTAKETQYF. CDR3 nucleotide sequence: TGCAGCGCAAGGACAGCAAAAGAGACCCAGTACTTC.

V and J are TRBV15 and TRBJ1-1; D remains ambiguous. CDR3 length: 13 amino acids. The germline V and J ends were trimmed by 1 base and 7 bases, with 10 bases remaining between them. Germline CDR1 reads LNHNV; CDR2 reads YYDKDF (reference sequence). The CDR3 loop reads CATSRVGGYEAFF. Written as DNA, the CDR3 is TGTGCCACCAGCAGAGTTGGCGGATATGAAGCTTTCTTT.

The rearrangement links TRBV19 to TRBJ1-3; 7 bases line up with TRBD1. CDR3 size: 18 residues. With V trimmed by 9 bases and J by 0 bases, 17 bases remained unmatched. Germline assignment: CDR1 LNHDA and CDR2 SQIVND (reference sequence). The CDR3 reads CASQTGVKSSGSGNTIYF. CDR3 nucleotides: TGTGCCAGCCAAACAGGGGTTAAGTCGTCCGGCTCTGGAAACACCATATATTTT.

V usage is TRBV2 and J usage is TRBJ2-3; 8 bases are shared with TRBD2. J gave up 7 bases and V 8 bases, and 14 bases lay outside the gene matches. Germline lookup yields CDR1 SNHLY and CDR2 FYNNEI. The CDR3 is 15 amino acids. CDR3 sequence reads: CASESLAGQPNTQYF. The CDR3 nucleotides read TGTGCCAGCGAATCCTTAGCGGGACAACCTAATACGCAGTATTTT.

The V and J genes are TRBV7-2 and TRBJ2-7, with 12 positions matching TRBD2. Unmatched junction bases numbered 18, after V lost 5 bases and J lost 7 bases. Germline loops: CDR1 SGHTA, CDR2 FQGNSA. The CDR3 runs 18 residues. CDR3 in DNA: TGTGCCAGCAGCCTTCAGGGTCTAGCGGGGGGGTCGGGTATGGAGCAGTACTTC. It encodes CASSLQGLAGGSGMEQYF. The whole variable domain, filled in from reference TRBV7-2 and TRBJ2-7, reads GAGVSQSPSNKVTEKGKDVELRCDPISGHTALYWYRQSLGQGLEFLIYFQGNSAPDKSGLPSDRFSAERTGGSVSTLTIQRTQQEDSAVYLCASSLQGLAGGSGMEQYFGPGTRLTVT.

This clone was detected once. This sequence joins TRBV11-2 and TRBJ2-3; D remains ambiguous. CDR3 length: 13 amino acids. Germline CDR1 and CDR2: SGHAT and FQNNGV. The V end lost 0 bases, the J end lost 3 bases, and 4 bases lay between the germline ends. CDR3 nucleotide sequence: TGTGCCAGCAGCTTAGATCTTACAGATACGCAGTATTTT. This sequence encodes CASSLDLTDTQYF.

The V call is TRBV18, the J call TRBJ1-1, with D hard to call. The germline CDR1 and CDR2 sequences are KGHSH and LQKENI. Trimming removed 8 bases from V and 9 bases from J, with 13 bases in between. This CDR3 is 11 amino acids long. CDR3 sequence reads: CASATELKAFF. DNA of the CDR3: TGTGCCAGCGCAACGGAGCTCAAAGCTTTCTTT.

The chain joins TRBV11-2 to TRBJ1-6; D gene ambiguous. CDR1 and CDR2 (germline): SGHAT, FQNNGV. V lost 0 bases and J 13 bases, leaving 10 bases between the germline ends. CDR3 length: 13 residues. This chain's CDR3 is CASSLDGRSPLHF. The CDR3 nucleotides are TGTGCCAGCAGCTTAGATGGGAGGAGCCCCCTCCACTTT. The variable domain in full, completed from reference TRBV11-2 and TRBJ1-6, reads EAGVAQSPRYKIIEKRQSVAFWCNPISGHATLYWYQQILGQGPKLLIQFQNNGVVDDSQLPKDRFSAERLKGVDSTLKIQPAKLEDSAVYLCASSLDGRSPLHFGNGTRLTVT.

This clone was counted between two and nine times. This chain joins TRBV7-2 and TRBJ1-4; the D gene is possibly TRBD1 (6 bases). V was clipped by 1 base and J by 7 bases, with 10 bases between them. The germline V gene encodes CDR1 SGHTA and CDR2 FQGNSA. The CDR3 has 14 amino acids. In DNA, the CDR3 is TGTGCCAGCAGCTTAGGGGGAGGGGGTGAAAAACTGTTTTTT. Its translation: CASSLGGGGEKLFF.

The chain has TRBV9 and TRBJ2-1; D is unclear. CDR1 and CDR2 from the germline V gene are SGDLS and YYNGEE. V was trimmed by 4 bases and J by 4 bases, leaving 21 bases between them. This CDR3 is built from 17 residues. CDR3 in amino acids: CASSPRLGSTRYNEQFF. CDR3 nucleotides: TGTGCCAGCAGCCCCCGCTTGGGCTCGACCCGATACAATGAGCAGTTCTTC.

V usage is TRBV5-1 and J usage is TRBJ1-4, with 7 bases matching TRBD1. CDR3 length: 16 amino acids. V shed 0 bases and J 0 bases; nucleotides not matched to a gene: 2. The germline CDR1 and CDR2 sequences are SGHRS and YFSETQ. CDR3 coding DNA: TGCGCCAGCAGCTTGGGGACAGGAGCAACTAATGAAAAACTGTTTTTT. Encoded protein: CASSLGTGATNEKLFF.

This clone was observed once. This chain uses TRBV7-9 with TRBJ1-1; D ambiguous. CDR1 SEHNR and CDR2 FQNEAQ come from the germline V gene (reference sequence). Trimming pared 2 bases from V and 0 bases from J, leaving 4 bases between. The CDR3 loop spans 13 amino acids. Here the CDR3 reads CASSLYVNTEAFF. In nucleotides, the CDR3 is TGTGCCAGCAGCTTATATGTGAACACTGAAGCTTTCTTT.

The chain uses TRBV5-5 and TRBJ2-1; TRBD2 agrees at 9 bases. Germline CDR1 is SGHKS and CDR2 is YYEKEE (reference sequence). The trim removed 1 base at V and 0 bases at J, leaving 8 bases unmatched. This CDR3 region has 18 residues. CDR3 residues: CASSLLLSGGSSYNEQFF. The CDR3 bases are TGTGCCAGCAGCTTGTTGCTTAGCGGGGGAAGCTCCTACAATGAGCAGTTCTTC.